Below are 25 T cell receptor beta chains sequenced from a single sample in a study of PD-1 and CTLA-4 blockade in melanoma. TCRdb keeps only in-frame clones here, not all; method: immunoSEQ multiplex PCR. Altogether about 28,000 clones are present, less than 90% being singletons, with the ten largest covering roughly 8.1%. Sequences were derived from CD8+ T cells from peripheral blood, sampled before anti-PD-1 treatment. The receptors were gathered from a human donor with melanoma.

CDR3 amino acids: CASSLGGQSYEQYF. In DNA form, the CDR3 reads TGCGCCAGCAGCTTGGGAGGTCAATCCTACGAGCAGTACTTC. The chain employs TRBV5-1 and TRBJ2-7; D is undetermined. The CDR3 contains 14 residues. V was clipped by 0 bases and J by 1 base, with 8 bases between them. Germline lookup yields CDR1 SGHRS and CDR2 YFSETQ.

The rearrangement uses TRBV24-1 and TRBJ2-2; no firm D call. The V and J ends lost 0 bases and 2 bases respectively, with 9 bases between them. The CDR3 sequence is 16 residues long. Germline-derived CDR1 and CDR2 are KGHDR and SFDVKD. CDR3 sequence: CATSDLVSPNTGELFF. The CDR3 DNA is TGTGCCACCAGTGATTTGGTCTCGCCCAACACCGGGGAGCTGTTTTTT.

The chain couples TRBV4-2 to TRBJ2-2, with 8 positions matching TRBD2. This CDR3 contains 19 residues. Germline lookup yields CDR1 LGHNA and CDR2 YNFKEQ. After removal of 0 bases from V and 2 bases from J, the junction contained 11 bases not matched to a gene. CDR3 loop: CASSQDLGVTSGNTGELFF. The CDR3 region has the DNA TGTGCCAGCAGCCAAGATTTGGGGGTTACTAGCGGAAACACCGGGGAGCTGTTTTTT.

V and J are TRBV27 and TRBJ1-6; no definite D call. CDR1 is MNHEY and CDR2 is SMNVEV in the germline V gene (reference sequence). Trimming shortened V by 0 bases and J by 8 bases, and 2 bases separated the two germline ends. The CDR3 runs 12 residues. This CDR3 reads CASSLSDSPLHF. The CDR3 DNA is TGTGCCAGCAGTTTATCGGATTCACCCCTCCACTTT.

This chain links TRBV30 with TRBJ1-1, with D possibly TRBD1 on 5 matching bases. V was clipped by 3 bases and J by 1 base, with 12 bases between them. The CDR3 extends over 14 amino acids. Germline V gene lookup returns CDR1 GTSNPN and CDR2 SVGIG (reference sequence). The CDR3 DNA sequence: TGTGCCTGGAGCATCGGACATACGAACACTGAAGCTTTCTTT. Protein: CAWSIGHTNTEAFF.

V gene TRBV7-2 combines with J gene TRBJ2-7; D not resolved. V lost 1 base and J 2 bases, leaving 9 bases between the germline ends. The CDR3 extends over 14 amino acids. CDR1 and CDR2 from the germline V gene are SGHTA and FQGNSA. In DNA, the CDR3 is TGTGCCAGCAGCTTAGACGTTCCCACCTACGAGCAGTACTTC. Translated, it gives CASSLDVPTYEQYF.

The V call is TRBV5-1, the J call TRBJ1-1; D is uncertain. The V end lost 7 bases, the J end lost 0 bases, and 19 bases lay between the germline ends. The CDR3 runs to 16 residues. Germline CDR1 reads SGHRS; CDR2 reads YFSETQ. CDR3 protein: CASGGSTGSLNTEAFF. CDR3 DNA: TGCGCCAGCGGAGGATCGACCGGGAGTTTGAACACTGAAGCTTTCTTT.

The V call is TRBV5-8, the J call TRBJ2-1; unclear D gene. This CDR3 has 12 residues. Deletions cut 4 bases from V and 7 bases from J, with 9 bases between. The germline V gene encodes CDR1 SGHTS and CDR2 YDEGEE. CDR3 loop: CASSPILNEQFF. CDR3 in DNA: TGTGCCAGCAGCCCCATCTTGAATGAGCAGTTCTTC.

This clone has only a few counts. The CDR3 sequence: CASSLSTAPAAYEQYF. CDR3 bases: TGTGCCAGCAGTTTAAGTACAGCCCCGGCAGCCTACGAGCAGTACTTC. The chain has TRBV27 and TRBJ2-7; D is undetermined. Trimming took off 2 bases at V and 2 bases at J, with 16 bases between the two ends. The CDR3 has 16 residues. The V gene's germline CDR1 is MNHEY and CDR2 SMNVEV (reference sequence).

This clone was seen only a few times. Here the CDR3 reads CASSLTSGGSQETQYF. CDR3 DNA: TGTGCCAGCAGCCTGACTAGCGGGGGAAGTCAAGAGACCCAGTACTTC. This chain links TRBV5-6 with TRBJ2-5; 12 bases are shared with TRBD2. CDR3 length equals 16 residues. V shed 4 bases and J 2 bases; nucleotides not matched to a gene: 6. Looked up from germline, CDR1 is SGHDT and CDR2 is YYEEEE.

This chain connects TRBV5-8 to TRBJ2-1; possibly TRBD2 for D (6 bases). Trimming shortened V by 4 bases and J by 2 bases, and 13 bases separated the two germline ends. The CDR3 totals 15 residues. Germline V gene data show CDR1 as SGHTS and CDR2 as YDEGEE. This CDR3 is CASSRREPAYNEQFF. CDR3 nucleotides: TGTGCCAGCAGCAGGCGGGAACCAGCCTACAATGAGCAGTTCTTC. Complete variable domain (other parts from reference TRBV5-8 and TRBJ2-1): EAGVTQSPTHLIKTRGQQATLRCSPISGHTSVYWYQQALGLGLQFLLWYDEGEERNRGNFPPRFSGRQFPNYSSELNVNALELEDSALYLCASSRREPAYNEQFFGPGTRLTVL.

The chain recombines TRBV6-5 with TRBJ2-5; TRBD2 aligns across 8 bases. The CDR3 covers 14 residues. Germline CDR1 and CDR2: MNHEY and SVGAGI. V lost 11 bases to trimming and J lost 0 bases; unmatched junction nucleotides: 8. CDR3 DNA: TGTGCCTCAAGGGGTAGCGGGAACCAAGAGACCCAGTACTTC. Its translation is CASRGSGNQETQYF.

V and J are TRBV2 and TRBJ2-5; no clear D gene. Germline CDR1 is SNHLY and CDR2 is FYNNEI. The CDR3 is 15 residues long. Trimming removed 5 bases at V and 3 bases at J, with 16 bases between. The chain's CDR3 is CASSPVVEGEETQYF. CDR3 nucleotide sequence: TGTGCCAGCAGTCCCGTGGTAGAAGGAGAAGAGACCCAGTACTTC.

This chain links TRBV7-4 with TRBJ1-1; D ambiguous. The ends were cut back, 5 bases at V and 0 bases at J, with 10 bases in the middle. The CDR3 length is 14 residues. Germline values: CDR1 SGHVT, CDR2 SQSDAQ. The CDR3 region is CASSVIGMNTEAFF. The CDR3 DNA is TGTGCCAGCAGCGTAATAGGTATGAACACTGAAGCTTTCTTT.

This chain joins TRBV11-2 and TRBJ1-1; D remains unclear. V was clipped by 1 base and J by 4 bases, with 13 bases between them. The CDR3 covers 15 residues. Germline V CDR1 and CDR2: SGHAT, FQNNGV. The CDR3 protein is CASSLGAARGTEAFF. The CDR3 region has the DNA TGTGCCAGCAGCTTAGGCGCGGCGCGGGGCACTGAAGCTTTCTTT.

The chain links TRBV7-9 to TRBJ1-2; a weak D match, TRBD1 (5 bases). Germline CDR1 and CDR2: SEHNR and FQNEAQ (reference sequence). This CDR3 comprises 13 residues. Trimming left V 6 bases short and J 4 bases short, with 12 bases between. CDR3 nucleotides: TGTGCCAGCAGGGTGACAGAGAGCTATGGCTACACCTTC. It codes for CASRVTESYGYTF.

The chain employs TRBV5-1 and TRBJ1-2, with 10 positions matching TRBD1. The CDR3 runs to 14 residues. Losses at the gene ends were 4 bases for V and 10 bases for J; bases not matched to a gene: 10. The germline CDR1 and CDR2 sequences are SGHRS and YFSETQ. CDR3 region: CASSAETGGEYYTF. The CDR3, as DNA: TGCGCCAGCAGCGCCGAGACAGGGGGCGAATACTACACCTTC.

The genes are TRBV15 and TRBJ2-2; 11 nucleotides align to TRBD2. The CDR3 spans 19 residues. Germline values: CDR1 LNHNV, CDR2 YYDKDF (reference sequence). Trimming at V came to 5 bases and at J to 4 bases, leaving 15 bases not matched to a gene. CDR3 DNA sequence: TGTGCCACCAGCCCGGCCCTGGCTAGCGGGGGGTCGGTCACCGGGGAGCTGTTTTTT. Translating gives CATSPALASGGSVTGELFF.

The chain carries TRBV25-1 and TRBJ2-3, with 7 nucleotides matching TRBD1. CDR1 MGHDK and CDR2 SYGVNS come from the germline V gene. CDR3 size: 14 residues. J lost 3 bases, V lost 6 bases, and 6 bases had no gene match. The CDR3 nucleotides read TGTGCCAGCAGCCCCGACAGGGTTACAGATACGCAGTATTTT. Protein product: CASSPDRVTDTQYF.

This chain joins TRBV7-9 and TRBJ2-1, with 12 bases lining up with TRBD2. The ends lost 5 bases at V and 5 bases at J; junction bases unmatched: 13. Germline CDR1 is SEHNR and CDR2 is FQNEAQ (reference sequence). The CDR3 length is 18 residues. CDR3 residues: CASSPSGLAGPRDNEQFF. The CDR3 bases are TGTGCCAGCAGCCCCAGCGGACTAGCGGGACCTCGGGACAATGAGCAGTTCTTC.

The chain has TRBV6-5 and TRBJ1-1; TRBD1 matches at 7 bases. The CDR3 is 15 amino acids. Germline V gene sequence: CDR1 MNHEY, CDR2 SVGAGI. V trimming: 5 bases; J trimming: 0 bases; junction bases outside the gene matches: 6. Written as DNA, the CDR3 is TGTGCCAGCAGTCTCGGACAGGCATTGAACACTGAAGCTTTCTTT. Amino acid sequence: CASSLGQALNTEAFF.

This chain uses TRBV28 with TRBJ2-2; 11 bases match TRBD2. The V and J ends lost 3 bases and 6 bases, in that order; junction bases with no gene match: 3. The V gene's germline CDR1 is MDHEN and CDR2 SYDVKM. This CDR3 spans 15 amino acids. The CDR3 reads CASSFVAGGPGELFF. In nucleotides, the CDR3 is TGTGCCAGCAGTTTTGTAGCGGGAGGGCCCGGGGAGCTGTTTTTT.

V gene TRBV12-3 or TRBV12-4 combines with J gene TRBJ2-3; no firm D call. The length of the CDR3 is 11 residues. Trimming removed 6 bases from V and 3 bases from J, with 4 bases in between. The CDR3 DNA sequence: TGTGCCAGCAGCGTTACAGATACGCAGTATTTT. Its protein is CASSVTDTQYF.

This chain joins TRBV7-2 and TRBJ1-4; no clear D. The CDR3 is 15 residues long. CDR1 and CDR2 from the germline V gene are SGHTA and FQGNSA. V was cut by 5 bases and J by 0 bases, with 10 bases left in between. This CDR3 reads CASSPYGPTNEKLFF. The CDR3 nucleotides are TGTGCCAGCAGCCCTTATGGCCCAACTAATGAAAAACTGTTTTTT.

In DNA, the CDR3 is TGCAGCGCCGCCGGCCCGTTAGCGGGGGGCCACACAGATACGCAGTATTTT. Translation: CSAAGPLAGGHTDTQYF. This chain connects TRBV29-1 to TRBJ2-3, with 10 bases matching TRBD2. Germline V gene data show CDR1 as SQVTM and CDR2 as ANQGSEA. This CDR3 contains 17 residues. The ends lost 7 bases at V and 2 bases at J; junction bases unmatched: 15.